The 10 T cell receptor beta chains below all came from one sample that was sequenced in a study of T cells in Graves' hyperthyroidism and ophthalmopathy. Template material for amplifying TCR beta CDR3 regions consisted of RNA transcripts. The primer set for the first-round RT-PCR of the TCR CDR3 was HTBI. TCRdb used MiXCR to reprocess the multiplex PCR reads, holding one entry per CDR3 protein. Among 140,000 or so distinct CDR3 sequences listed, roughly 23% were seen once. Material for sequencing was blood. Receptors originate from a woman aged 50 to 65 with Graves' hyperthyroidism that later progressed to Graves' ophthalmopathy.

The CDR3 DNA reads as TGTGCCAGCAGTTTATTGAGGGGAGGGCGAGCTGAAGCTTTCTTT. As protein: CASSLLRGGRAEAFF. V gene TRBV28 combines with J gene TRBJ1-1; TRBD1 might be the D (5 bases). The germline V gene has CDR1 MDHEN and CDR2 SYDVKM. Trimming removed 1 base from V and 6 bases from J, with 15 bases in between. The CDR3 extends over 15 amino acids. Full variable domain (missing parts from reference TRBV28 and TRBJ1-1): DVKVTQSSRYLVKRTGEKVFLECVQDMDHENMFWYRQDPGLGLRLIYFSYDVKMKEKGDIPEGYSVSREKKERFSLILESASTNQTSMYLCASSLLRGGRAEAFFGQGTRLTVV.

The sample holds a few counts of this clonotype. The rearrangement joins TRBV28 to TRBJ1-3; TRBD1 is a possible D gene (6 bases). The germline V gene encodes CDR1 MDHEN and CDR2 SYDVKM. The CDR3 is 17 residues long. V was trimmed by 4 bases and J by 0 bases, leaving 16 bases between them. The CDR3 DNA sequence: TGTGCCAGCAGTTCCGCCGCGGGGGCCTACTCTGGAAACACCATATATTTT. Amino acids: CASSSAAGAYSGNTIYF.

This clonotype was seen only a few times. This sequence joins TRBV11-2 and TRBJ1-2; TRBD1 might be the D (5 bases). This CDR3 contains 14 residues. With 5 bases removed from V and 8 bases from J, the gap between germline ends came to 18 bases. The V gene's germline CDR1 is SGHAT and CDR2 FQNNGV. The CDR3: CASSVTVGAEGYTF. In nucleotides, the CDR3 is TGTGCCAGCAGCGTGACAGTGGGCGCTGAGGGCTACACCTTC. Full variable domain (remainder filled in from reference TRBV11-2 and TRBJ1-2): EAGVAQSPRYKIIEKRQSVAFWCNPISGHATLYWYQQILGQGPKLLIQFQNNGVVDDSQLPKDRFSAERLKGVDSTLKIQPAKLEDSAVYLCASSVTVGAEGYTFGSGTRLTVV.

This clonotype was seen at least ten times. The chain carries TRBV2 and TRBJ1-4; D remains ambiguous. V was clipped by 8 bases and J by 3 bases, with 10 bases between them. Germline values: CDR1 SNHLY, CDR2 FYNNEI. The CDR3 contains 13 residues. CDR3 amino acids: CASQTSANEKLFF. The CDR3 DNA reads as TGTGCCAGCCAGACGTCCGCTAATGAAAAACTGTTTTTT.

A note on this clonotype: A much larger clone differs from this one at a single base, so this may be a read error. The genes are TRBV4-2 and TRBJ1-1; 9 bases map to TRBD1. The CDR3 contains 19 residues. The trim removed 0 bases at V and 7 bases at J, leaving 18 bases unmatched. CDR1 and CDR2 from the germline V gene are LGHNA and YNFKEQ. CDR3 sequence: CASSQESARQGVVLGEAFF. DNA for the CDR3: TGTGCCAGCAGCCAAGAATCCGCCCGACAGGGGGTTGTTCTTGGTGAAGCTTTCTTT.

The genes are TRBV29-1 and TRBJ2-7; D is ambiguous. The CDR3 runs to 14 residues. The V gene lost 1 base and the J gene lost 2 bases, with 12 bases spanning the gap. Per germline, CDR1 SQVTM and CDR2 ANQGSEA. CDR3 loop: CSVEAPDGTYEQYF. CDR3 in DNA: TGCAGCGTTGAAGCTCCGGATGGGACCTACGAGCAGTACTTC.

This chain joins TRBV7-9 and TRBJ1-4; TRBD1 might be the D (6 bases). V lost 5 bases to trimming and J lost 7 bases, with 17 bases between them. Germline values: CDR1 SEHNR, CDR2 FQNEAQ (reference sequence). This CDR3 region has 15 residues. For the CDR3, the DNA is TGTGCCAGCAGCCCCCGTAGGGGGGCGCCTGAAAAACTGTTTTTT. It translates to CASSPRRGAPEKLFF.

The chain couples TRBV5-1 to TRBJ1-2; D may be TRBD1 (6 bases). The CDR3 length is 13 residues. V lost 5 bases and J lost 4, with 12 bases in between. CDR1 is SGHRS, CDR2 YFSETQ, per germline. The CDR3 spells CASRLTGSYGYTF. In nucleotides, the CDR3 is TGCGCCAGCAGGCTTACAGGGAGCTATGGCTACACCTTC.

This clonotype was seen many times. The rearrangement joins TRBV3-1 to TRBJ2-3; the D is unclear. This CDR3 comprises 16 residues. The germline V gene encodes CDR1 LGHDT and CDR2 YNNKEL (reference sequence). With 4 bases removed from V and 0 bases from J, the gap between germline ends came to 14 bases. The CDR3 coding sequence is TGTGCCAGCAGCCTATCTAGGACGCCTAGCACAGATACGCAGTATTTT. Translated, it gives CASSLSRTPSTDTQYF.

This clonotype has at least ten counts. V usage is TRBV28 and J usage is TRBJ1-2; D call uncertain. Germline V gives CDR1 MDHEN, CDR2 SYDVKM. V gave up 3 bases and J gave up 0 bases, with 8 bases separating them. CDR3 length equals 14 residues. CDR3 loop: CASSFGGSNYGYTF. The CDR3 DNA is TGTGCCAGCAGTTTTGGCGGATCTAACTATGGCTACACCTTC.